Listed here is a single T cell receptor (beta chain). As yet, its antigen is unknown. It was healthy bone marrow donors who served as donors. This entry comes from a study of cytomegalovirus exposure and HLA in healthy donors. Study-wide context: Researchers found that about four fifths of almost 400 genotyped donors fell within the Caucasian-associated ancestry cluster.

The CDR3 consists of 15 residues. Germline V gene data show CDR1 as SGHVS and CDR2 as FNYEAQ. J was trimmed by 3 bases and V by 5 bases; bases with no gene match: 5. With 60 Vbeta and 13 Jbeta primers, the PCR was carried out. This table comes from immunoSEQ multiplex PCR, and its TCRdb copy is limited to in-frame clones, with some not included. There are about 160,000 clones in the sample, with 1.5% to 2% held by the top ten. Points from the study as a whole: A missense variant in DCLRE1C was later tied to TCR beta V- and J-gene trimming.

The specimen was PBMCs. This chain uses TRBV7-6 with TRBJ1-4, with 8 bases aligning to TRBD1. The source of this sequence is a woman in her fifties or sixties in good health and CMV-seronegative. The CDR3 DNA follows: TGTGCCAGCAGCCACAGGGGGTCGGCTAATGAAAAACTGTTTTTT. Its translation: CASSHRGSANEKLFF. The variable domain in full, completed from reference TRBV7-6 and TRBJ1-4, reads GAGVSQSPRYKVTKRGQDVALRCDPISGHVSLYWYRQALGQGPEFLTYFNYEAQQDKSGLPNDRFSAERPEGSISTLTIQRTEQRDSAMYRCASSHRGSANEKLFFGSGTQLSVL.